A selection of T cell receptor beta chains follows, all from one sample in a study of cytomegalovirus exposure and HLA in healthy donors. Assay: immunoSEQ multiplex PCR; the TCRdb copy retains only in-frame clones and omits some. The sample contains more than 100,000 clones, 70% to 80% of which appear only once. The sequencing input was PBMCs. The receptors originated from a female donor in good health and CMV-seropositive. Both conserved end residues are part of each CDR3. A D gene is named only where the DNA matches it firmly. Clone size is shown for a subset of rows, as once, few, many or a class of expanded clone.

v_gene: TRBV7-2
j_gene: TRBJ2-3
abundance: -
d_gene: -
CDR3aa: CASSHYTSGKDTQYF
CDR3nt: TGTGCCAGCAGCCATTATACCAGCGGAAAAGATACGCAGTATTTT

v_gene: TRBV30
j_gene: TRBJ2-1
abundance: -
d_gene: TRBD2
CDR3aa: CAWSVLEREGRRIDEQFF
CDR3nt: TGTGCCTGGAGTGTACTGGAGCGGGAGGGCCGGAGAATCGATGAGCAGTTCTTC

v_gene: TRBV27
j_gene: TRBJ2-7
abundance: -
d_gene: TRBD1
CDR3aa: CASSKTGQGYEQYF
CDR3nt: TGTGCCAGCAGTAAAACTGGACAGGGCTACGAGCAGTACTTC

v_gene: TRBV6-6
j_gene: TRBJ1-1
abundance: few
d_gene: -
CDR3aa: CASSYSRGGTEAFF
CDR3nt: TGTGCCAGCAGTTACTCGAGGGGGGGAACTGAAGCTTTCTTT

v_gene: TRBV7-9
j_gene: TRBJ2-2
abundance: -
d_gene: -
CDR3aa: CASSSPGQGWTGELFF
CDR3nt: TGTGCCAGCAGCTCCCCAGGGCAGGGTTGGACCGGGGAGCTGTTTTTT

v_gene: TRBV28
j_gene: TRBJ1-6
abundance: -
d_gene: TRBD1
CDR3aa: CAITGQGGSPLHF
CDR3nt: TGTGCCATCACCGGACAGGGCGGTTCACCCCTCCACTTT

v_gene: TRBV28
j_gene: TRBJ2-1
abundance: -
d_gene: TRBD1
CDR3aa: CASIQGLSNEQFF
CDR3nt: TGTGCCAGCATACAGGGGTTATCCAATGAGCAGTTCTTC

v_gene: TRBV7-3
j_gene: TRBJ1-5
abundance: -
d_gene: TRBD1
CDR3aa: CASSLGQGEPQHF
CDR3nt: TGTGCCAGCAGCCTAGGACAGGGAGAGCCCCAGCATTTT

v_gene: TRBV19
j_gene: TRBJ2-3
abundance: -
d_gene: TRBD2
CDR3aa: CATQERGGVDTQYF
CDR3nt: TGTGCCACACAAGAGCGGGGGGGAGTAGATACGCAGTATTTT

v_gene: TRBV25-1
j_gene: TRBJ1-4
abundance: -
d_gene: -
CDR3aa: CASSEKGAGLNEKLFF
CDR3nt: TGTGCCAGCAGTGAAAAGGGAGCGGGGCTTAATGAAAAACTGTTTTTT

v_gene: TRBV9
j_gene: TRBJ2-1
abundance: few
d_gene: TRBD1
CDR3aa: CASSARDRVNNEQFF
CDR3nt: TGTGCCAGCAGCGCGAGGGACAGGGTCAACAATGAGCAGTTCTTC